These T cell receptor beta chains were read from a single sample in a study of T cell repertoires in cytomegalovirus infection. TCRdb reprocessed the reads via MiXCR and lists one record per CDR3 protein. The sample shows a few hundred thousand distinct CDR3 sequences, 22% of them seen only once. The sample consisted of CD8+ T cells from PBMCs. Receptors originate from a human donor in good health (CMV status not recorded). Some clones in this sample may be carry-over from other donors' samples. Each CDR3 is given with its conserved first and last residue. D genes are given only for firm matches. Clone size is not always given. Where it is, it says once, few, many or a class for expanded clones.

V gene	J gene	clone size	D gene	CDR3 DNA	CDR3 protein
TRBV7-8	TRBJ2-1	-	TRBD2	TGTGCCAGCAGCTTAGTTGGGACTAGCGGGACAGACAATGAGCAGTTCTTC	CASSLVGTSGTDNEQFF
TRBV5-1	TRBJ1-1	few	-	TGCGCCAGCAGCCCCGAGACGGGTACTGAAGCTTTCTTT	CASSPETGTEAFF
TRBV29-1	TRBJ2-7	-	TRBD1	TGCAGCGTTGAAGCCGGGGACAGCTACGAGCAGTACTTC	CSVEAGDSYEQYF
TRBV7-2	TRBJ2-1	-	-	TGTGCCAGCAGCTTATGGGGGGGCGAGCGGGGAGACTCCTACAATGAGCAGTTCTTC	CASSLWGGERGDSYNEQFF
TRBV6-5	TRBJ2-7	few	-	TGTGCCAGCAGTTACTCAGGCGATTCCGAGCAGTACTTC	CASSYSGDSEQYF
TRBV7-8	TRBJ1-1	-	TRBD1	TGTGCCAGCAGCTTATGGGCAGGGGGGCGACAAGAAGCTTTCTTT	CASSLWAGGRQEAFF
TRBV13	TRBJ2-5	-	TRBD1	TGTGCCAGCAGCTCATCCGGGACAGGCCAAGAGACCCAGTACTTC	CASSSSGTGQETQYF
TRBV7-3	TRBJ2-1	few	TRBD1	TGTGCCAGCAGCGTCGACAGGGGGGAAGTAAATGAGCAGTTCTTC	CASSVDRGEVNEQFF
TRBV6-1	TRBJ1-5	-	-	TGTGCCAGCAGTGATCCGGACACCGGCAATCAGCCCCAGCATTTT	CASSDPDTGNQPQHF
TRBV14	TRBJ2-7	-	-	TGTGCCAGCAGCCAAGATCCTTCCTACGAGCAGTACTTC	CASSQDPSYEQYF
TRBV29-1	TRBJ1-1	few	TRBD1	TGCAGCGTTTCGTCGACCGGGACAGGGATTCTTGGAGGGAACACTGAAGCTTTCTTT	CSVSSTGTGILGGNTEAFF
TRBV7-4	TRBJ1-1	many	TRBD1	TGTGCCAGCAGCTCCGGGACAGATCGGATCCTCCCTGAAGCTTTCTTT	CASSSGTDRILPEAFF
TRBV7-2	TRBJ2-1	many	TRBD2	TGTGCCAGCACCCCCGGGACTAGCGCACTTGAGCAGTTCTTC	CASTPGTSALEQFF
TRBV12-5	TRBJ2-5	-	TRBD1	TGTGCTAGTGGCTCCCCGGACAGGGCGGTTGCAACCGATGAAAGAGAGACCCAGTACTTC	CASGSPDRAVATDERETQYF
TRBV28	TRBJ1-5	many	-	TGTGCCAGCAACAGGGATCATAGCAATCAGCCCCAGCATTTT	CASNRDHSNQPQHF
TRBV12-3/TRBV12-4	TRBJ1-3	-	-	TGTGCCAGCAGCCCCTCCGGTATTTCGGACACCATATATTTT	CASSPSGISDTIYF
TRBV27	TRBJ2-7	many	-	TGTGCCAGCAGCCAGGGGCGTCACTCCTACGAGCAGTACTTC	CASSQGRHSYEQYF
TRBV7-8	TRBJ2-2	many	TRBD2	TGTGCCAGCAGCCCCAGCGGGGGGGCCGGGGAGCTGTTTTTT	CASSPSGGAGELFF
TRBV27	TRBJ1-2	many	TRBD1	TGTGCCAGCAGACAGGACAGGGGCGATGGCTACACCTTC	CASRQDRGDGYTF
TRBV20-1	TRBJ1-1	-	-	TGCAGTGCTACAGGACCGGTGAACACTGAAGCTTTCTTT	CSATGPVNTEAFF
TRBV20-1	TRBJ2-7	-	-	TGCAGTGCTAGAGATGTTGTTAGCGCCTCCTACGAGCAGTACTTC	CSARDVVSASYEQYF
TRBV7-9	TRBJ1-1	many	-	TGTGCCAGCAGCTTAGGTCCGGGGGACACTGAAGCTTTCTTT	CASSLGPGDTEAFF
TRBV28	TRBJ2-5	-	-	TGTGCCAGCAGTTTACTCGGCAGGGAAGAGACCCAGTACTTC	CASSLLGREETQYF
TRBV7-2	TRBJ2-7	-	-	TGTGCCAGCAGCTTAGAGTGGGGGCTGGTTGACGAGCAGTACTTC	CASSLEWGLVDEQYF
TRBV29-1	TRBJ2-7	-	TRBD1	TGCAGCGTTGAAGATGGACAGGGGAAACCCTACGAGCAGTACTTC	CSVEDGQGKPYEQYF
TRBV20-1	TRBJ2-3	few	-	TGCAGTGCTAGAGATCTTTATGAGACTACAGGGACAGATACGCAGTATTTT	CSARDLYETTGTDTQYF
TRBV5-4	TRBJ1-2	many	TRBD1	TGTGCCAGCAGCTTGGGGACAGGGGGCGACTATGGCTACACCTTC	CASSLGTGGDYGYTF
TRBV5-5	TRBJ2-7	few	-	TGTGCCAGCAGCTTGGGGCCGGGGTCCTACGAGCAGTACTTC	CASSLGPGSYEQYF
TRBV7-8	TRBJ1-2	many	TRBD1	TGTGCCAGCAGCTTAGAGACAGGGAACTATGGCTACACCTTC	CASSLETGNYGYTF
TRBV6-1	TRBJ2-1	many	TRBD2	TGTGCCAGCAGACAACTAGCGGTTAGCTCCTACAATGAGCAGTTCTTC	CASRQLAVSSYNEQFF
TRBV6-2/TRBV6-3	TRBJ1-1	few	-	TGTGCCAGCAGTTACCTAGGGGTCGTGAACACTGAAGCTTTCTTT	CASSYLGVVNTEAFF
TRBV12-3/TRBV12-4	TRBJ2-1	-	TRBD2	TGTGCCAGCAGTCCCCCGGGAGGGCTCGTTAATGAGCAGTCCTTC	CASSPPGGLVNEQSF